This T cell receptor (beta chain) was sequenced during a study of OX40 agonist ivuxolimab in advanced cancers. Generated by immunoSEQ multiplex PCR, the TCRdb table keeps only in-frame clones and is missing some. This sample has approximately 45,000 clones; 80% occur once, and the top ten carry 4% to 5%. This clonotype originated in an adult with an advanced solid tumor such as melanoma, head and neck, liver or kidney cancer. This specimen was CD4+ or CD8+ T cells sorted from blood, taken in a trial of the OX40 agonist ivuxolimab.

The CDR3 region is CASSLRGSGEAFF. Here the CDR3 DNA reads TGTGCCAGCAGTTTAAGGGGATCTGGCGAAGCTTTCTTT. This rearrangement joins TRBV28 to TRBJ1-1; D may be TRBD1 (5 bases). Germline V lookup: CDR1 MDHEN, CDR2 SYDVKM. CDR3 length: 13 residues. V lost 2 bases to trimming and J lost 8 bases, with 12 bases between them.